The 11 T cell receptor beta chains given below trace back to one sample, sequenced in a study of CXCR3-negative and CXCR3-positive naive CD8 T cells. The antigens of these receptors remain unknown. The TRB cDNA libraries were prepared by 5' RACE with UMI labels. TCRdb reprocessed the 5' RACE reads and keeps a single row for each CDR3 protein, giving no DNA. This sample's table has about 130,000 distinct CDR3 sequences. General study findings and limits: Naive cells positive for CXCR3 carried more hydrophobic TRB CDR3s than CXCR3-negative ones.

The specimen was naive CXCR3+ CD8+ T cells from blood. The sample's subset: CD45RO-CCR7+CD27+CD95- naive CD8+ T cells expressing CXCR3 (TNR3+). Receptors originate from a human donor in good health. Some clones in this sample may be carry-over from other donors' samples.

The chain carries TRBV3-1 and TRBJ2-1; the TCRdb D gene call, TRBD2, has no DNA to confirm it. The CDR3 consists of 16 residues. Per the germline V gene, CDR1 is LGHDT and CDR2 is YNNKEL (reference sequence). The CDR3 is CASSPNSGGSWNEQFF.

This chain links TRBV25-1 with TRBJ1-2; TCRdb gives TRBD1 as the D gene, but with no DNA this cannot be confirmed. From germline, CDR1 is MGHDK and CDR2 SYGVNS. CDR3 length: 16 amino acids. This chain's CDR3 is CASSGYRDSTGASYTF.

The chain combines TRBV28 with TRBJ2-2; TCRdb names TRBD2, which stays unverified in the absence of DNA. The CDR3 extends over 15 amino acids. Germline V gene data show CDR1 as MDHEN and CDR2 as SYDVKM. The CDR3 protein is CASSLVAGNTGELFF.

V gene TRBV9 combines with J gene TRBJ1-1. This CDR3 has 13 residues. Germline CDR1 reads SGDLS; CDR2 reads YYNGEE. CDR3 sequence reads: CASSVEGDTEAFF.

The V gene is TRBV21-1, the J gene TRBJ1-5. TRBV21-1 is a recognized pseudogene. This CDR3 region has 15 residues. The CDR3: CASTRVDSPYQPQHF.

The CDR3 loop is CASSGQGMNTEAFF. The V gene is TRBV10-2, the J gene TRBJ1-1; TCRdb outputs TRBD1, but without DNA this stays unchecked. Looked up from germline, CDR1 is WSHSY and CDR2 is SAAADI. This CDR3 spans 14 amino acids.

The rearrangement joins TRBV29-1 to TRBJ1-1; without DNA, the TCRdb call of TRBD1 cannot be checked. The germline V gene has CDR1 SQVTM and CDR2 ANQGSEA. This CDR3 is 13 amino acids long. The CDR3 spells CSGREGMNTEAFF.

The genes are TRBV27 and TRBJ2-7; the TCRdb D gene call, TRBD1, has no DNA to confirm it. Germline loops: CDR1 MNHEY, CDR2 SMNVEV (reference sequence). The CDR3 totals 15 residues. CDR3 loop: CASRIWVDGVYEQYF.

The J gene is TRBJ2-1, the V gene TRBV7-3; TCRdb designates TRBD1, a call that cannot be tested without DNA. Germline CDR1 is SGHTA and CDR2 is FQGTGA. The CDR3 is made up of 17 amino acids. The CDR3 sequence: CASSQLTGGSSYNEQFF.

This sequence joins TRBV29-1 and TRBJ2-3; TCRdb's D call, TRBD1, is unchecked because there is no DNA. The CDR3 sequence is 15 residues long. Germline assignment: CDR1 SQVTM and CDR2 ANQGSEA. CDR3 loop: CSVEDRSGATDTQYF.

The CDR3 loop is CATSRDLAGGRIIQFF. The rearrangement joins TRBV15 to TRBJ2-1; TCRdb's D gene call, TRBD2, goes unchecked for lack of DNA. This CDR3 comprises 16 residues. Looked up from germline, CDR1 is LNHNV and CDR2 is YYDKDF (reference sequence).